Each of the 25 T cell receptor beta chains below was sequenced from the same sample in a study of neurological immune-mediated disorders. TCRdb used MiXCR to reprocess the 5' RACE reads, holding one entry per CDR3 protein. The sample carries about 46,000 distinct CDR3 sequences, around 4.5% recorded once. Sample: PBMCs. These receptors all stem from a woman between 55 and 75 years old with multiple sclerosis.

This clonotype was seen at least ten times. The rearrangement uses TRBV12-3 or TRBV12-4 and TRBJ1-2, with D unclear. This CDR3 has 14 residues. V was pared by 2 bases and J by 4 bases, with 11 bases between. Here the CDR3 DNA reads TGTGCCAGCAGTTTAAGGAGGCAAACCTATGGCTACACCTTC. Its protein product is CASSLRRQTYGYTF.

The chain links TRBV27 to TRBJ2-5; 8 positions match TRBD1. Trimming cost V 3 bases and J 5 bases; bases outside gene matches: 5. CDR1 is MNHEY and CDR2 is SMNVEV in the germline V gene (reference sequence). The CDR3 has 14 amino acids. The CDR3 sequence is CASSFQGATETQYF. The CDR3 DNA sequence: TGTGCCAGCAGTTTCCAGGGGGCTACGGAGACCCAGTACTTC.

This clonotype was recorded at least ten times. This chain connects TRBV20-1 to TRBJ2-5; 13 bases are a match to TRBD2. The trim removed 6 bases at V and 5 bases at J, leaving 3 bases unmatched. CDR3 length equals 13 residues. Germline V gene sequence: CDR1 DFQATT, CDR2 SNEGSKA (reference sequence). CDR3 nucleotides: TGCAGTGCATCGGGACTAGCGGGGGAGACCCAGTACTTC. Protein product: CSASGLAGETQYF.

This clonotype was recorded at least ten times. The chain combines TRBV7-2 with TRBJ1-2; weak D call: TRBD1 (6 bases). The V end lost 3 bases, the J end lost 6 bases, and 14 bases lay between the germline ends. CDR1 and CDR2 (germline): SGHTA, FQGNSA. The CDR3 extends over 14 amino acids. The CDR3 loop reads CASSFFTQGDGYTF. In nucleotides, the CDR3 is TGTGCCAGCAGCTTTTTCACACAGGGAGATGGCTACACCTTC.

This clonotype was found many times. Here the CDR3 reads CASRTRDYGYTF. In DNA, the CDR3 is TGTGCCAGCAGAACTAGGGACTATGGCTACACCTTC. The chain joins TRBV25-1 to TRBJ1-2; D not certain. Between the trimmed V and J ends, which lost 6 bases and 3 bases, there was a span of 8 bases. CDR1 and CDR2 (germline): MGHDK, SYGVNS. This CDR3 region has 12 residues.

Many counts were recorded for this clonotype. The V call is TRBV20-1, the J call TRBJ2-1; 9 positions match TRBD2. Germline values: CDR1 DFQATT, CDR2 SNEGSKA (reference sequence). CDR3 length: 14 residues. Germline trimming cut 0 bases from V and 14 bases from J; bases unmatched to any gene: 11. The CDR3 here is CSARDFSAGGKEFF. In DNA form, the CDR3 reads TGCAGTGCTAGAGATTTTTCGGCGGGAGGGAAGGAGTTCTTC.

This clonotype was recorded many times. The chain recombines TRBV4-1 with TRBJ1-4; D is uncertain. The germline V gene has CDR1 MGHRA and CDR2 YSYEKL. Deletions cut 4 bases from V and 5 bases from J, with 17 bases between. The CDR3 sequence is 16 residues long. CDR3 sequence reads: CASSPHPEYLNEKLFF. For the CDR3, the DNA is TGCGCCAGCAGCCCTCACCCTGAATACCTAAATGAAAAACTGTTTTTT.

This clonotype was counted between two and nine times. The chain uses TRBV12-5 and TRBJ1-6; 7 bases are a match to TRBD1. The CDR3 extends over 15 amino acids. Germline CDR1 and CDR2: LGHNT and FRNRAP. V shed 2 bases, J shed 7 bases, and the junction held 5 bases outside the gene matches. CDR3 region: CASGLMTGTNSPLHF. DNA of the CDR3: TGTGCTAGTGGTTTGATGACAGGGACGAATTCACCCCTCCACTTT.

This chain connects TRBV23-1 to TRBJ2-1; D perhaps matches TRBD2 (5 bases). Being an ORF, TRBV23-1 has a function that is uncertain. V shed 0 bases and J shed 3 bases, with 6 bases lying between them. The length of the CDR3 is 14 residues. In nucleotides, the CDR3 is TGCGCCAGCAGTCAATCTACTAGCTACAATGAGCAGTTCTTC. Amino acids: CASSQSTSYNEQFF.

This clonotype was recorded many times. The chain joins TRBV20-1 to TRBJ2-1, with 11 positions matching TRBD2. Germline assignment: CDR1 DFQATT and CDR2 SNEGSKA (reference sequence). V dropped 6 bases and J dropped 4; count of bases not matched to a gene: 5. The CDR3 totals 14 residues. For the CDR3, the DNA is TGCAGTGCGCCTAGCGGGAGGCCTTACAATGAGCAGTTCTTC. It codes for CSAPSGRPYNEQFF.

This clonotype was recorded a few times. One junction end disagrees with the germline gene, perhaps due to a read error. In DNA, the CDR3 is TGTGCCAGCAGCTTAGCAGATCAACCCCTACACTTT. Amino acid sequence: CASSLADQPLHF. This rearrangement joins TRBV7-2 to TRBJ1-6; D not certain. CDR3 length: 12 amino acids. The V gene's germline CDR1 is SGHTA and CDR2 FQGNSA.

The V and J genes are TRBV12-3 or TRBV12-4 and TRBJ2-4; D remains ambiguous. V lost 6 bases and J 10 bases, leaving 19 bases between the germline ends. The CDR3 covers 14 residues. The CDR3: CASSRGRSSEIQYF. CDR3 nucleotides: TGTGCCAGCAGCCGCGGACGGAGTTCGGAAATTCAGTACTTC.

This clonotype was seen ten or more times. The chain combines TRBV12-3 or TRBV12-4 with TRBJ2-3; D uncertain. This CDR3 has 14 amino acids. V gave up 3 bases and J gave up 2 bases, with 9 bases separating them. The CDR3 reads CASSFGELTDTQYF. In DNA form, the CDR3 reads TGTGCCAGCAGTTTTGGGGAACTCACAGATACGCAGTATTTT.

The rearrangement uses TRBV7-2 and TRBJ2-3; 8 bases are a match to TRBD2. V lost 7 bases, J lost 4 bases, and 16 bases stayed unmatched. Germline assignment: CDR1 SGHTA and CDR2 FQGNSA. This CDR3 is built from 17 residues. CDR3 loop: CASMLRGAGGSADTQYF. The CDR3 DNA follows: TGTGCCAGCATGCTCCGTGGGGCGGGAGGTTCCGCAGATACGCAGTATTTT.

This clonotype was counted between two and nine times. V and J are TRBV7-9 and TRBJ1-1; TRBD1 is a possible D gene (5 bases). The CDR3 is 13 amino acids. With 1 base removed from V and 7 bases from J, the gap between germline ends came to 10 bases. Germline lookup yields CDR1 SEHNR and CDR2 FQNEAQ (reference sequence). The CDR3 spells CASSLDGGFEAFF. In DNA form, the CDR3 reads TGTGCCAGCAGCTTAGACGGGGGTTTTGAAGCTTTCTTT.

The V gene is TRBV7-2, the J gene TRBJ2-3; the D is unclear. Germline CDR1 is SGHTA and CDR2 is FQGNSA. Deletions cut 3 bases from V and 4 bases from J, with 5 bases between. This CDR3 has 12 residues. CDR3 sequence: CASSFSSDTQYF. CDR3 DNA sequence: TGTGCCAGCAGCTTTAGTTCAGATACGCAGTATTTT.

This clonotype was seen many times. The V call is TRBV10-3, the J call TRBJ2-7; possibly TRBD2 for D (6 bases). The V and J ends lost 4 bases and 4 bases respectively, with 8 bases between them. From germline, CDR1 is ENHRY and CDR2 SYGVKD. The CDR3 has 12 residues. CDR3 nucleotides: TGTGCCATCAGTGGGGACTTATACGAGCAGTACTTC. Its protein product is CAISGDLYEQYF.

DNA of the CDR3: TGTGCCAGCAGCATACTTAGAGACACTGAAGCTTTCTTT. As protein: CASSILRDTEAFF. The chain uses TRBV5-5 and TRBJ1-1; no clear D gene. The CDR3 is 13 residues long. CDR1 and CDR2 (germline): SGHKS, YYEKEE (reference sequence). V was cut by 4 bases and J by 3 bases, with 10 bases left in between.

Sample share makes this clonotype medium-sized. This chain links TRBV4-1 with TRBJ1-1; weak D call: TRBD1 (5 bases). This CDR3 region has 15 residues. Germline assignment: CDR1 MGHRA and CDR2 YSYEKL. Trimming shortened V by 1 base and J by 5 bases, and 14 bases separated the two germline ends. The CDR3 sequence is CASSQAFRGRTEAFF. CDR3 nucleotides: TGCGCCAGCAGCCAAGCCTTCCGGGGGAGGACTGAAGCTTTCTTT.

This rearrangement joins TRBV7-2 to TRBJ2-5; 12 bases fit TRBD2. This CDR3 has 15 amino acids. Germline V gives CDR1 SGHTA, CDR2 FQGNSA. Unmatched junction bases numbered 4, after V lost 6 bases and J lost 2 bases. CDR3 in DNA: TGTGCCAGCAGTCCGGGACTAGCGGGTCAAGAGACCCAGTACTTC. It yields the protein CASSPGLAGQETQYF.

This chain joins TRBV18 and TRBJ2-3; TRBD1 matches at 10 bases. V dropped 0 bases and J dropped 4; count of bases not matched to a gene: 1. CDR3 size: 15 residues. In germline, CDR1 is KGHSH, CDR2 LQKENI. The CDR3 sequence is CASSPPGQGPDTQYF. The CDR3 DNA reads TGTGCCAGCTCACCACCGGGACAGGGGCCAGATACGCAGTATTTT. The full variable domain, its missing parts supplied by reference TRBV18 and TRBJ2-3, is NAGVMQNPRHLVRRRGQEARLRCSPMKGHSHVYWYRQLPEEGLKFMVYLQKENIIDESGMPKERFSAEFPKEGPSILRIQQVVRGDSAAYFCASSPPGQGPDTQYFGPGTRLTVL.

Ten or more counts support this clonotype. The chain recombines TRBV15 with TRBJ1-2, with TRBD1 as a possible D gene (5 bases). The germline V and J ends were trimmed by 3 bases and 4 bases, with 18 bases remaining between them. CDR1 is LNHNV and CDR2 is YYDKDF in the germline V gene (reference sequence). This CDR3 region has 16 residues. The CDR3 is CATSSPRGGRGYGYTF. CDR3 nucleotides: TGTGCCACCAGCAGCCCGCGGGGCGGTCGTGGCTATGGCTACACCTTC.

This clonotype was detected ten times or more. This chain's CDR3 is CASSESEDSFYNEQFF. The CDR3 DNA sequence: TGTGCCAGCAGTGAATCGGAGGACTCGTTCTACAATGAGCAGTTCTTC. The chain recombines TRBV25-1 with TRBJ2-1, with D possibly matching TRBD2 (5 bases). The CDR3 is made up of 16 amino acids. The germline CDR1 and CDR2 sequences are MGHDK and SYGVNS. Trimming took off 1 base at V and 3 bases at J, with 13 bases between the two ends.

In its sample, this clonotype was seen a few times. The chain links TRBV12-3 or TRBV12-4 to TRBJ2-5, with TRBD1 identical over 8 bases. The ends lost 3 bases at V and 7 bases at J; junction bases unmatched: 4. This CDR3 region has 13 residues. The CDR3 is CASSFGQGGTQYF. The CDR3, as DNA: TGTGCCAGCAGTTTTGGACAGGGAGGGACCCAGTACTTC.

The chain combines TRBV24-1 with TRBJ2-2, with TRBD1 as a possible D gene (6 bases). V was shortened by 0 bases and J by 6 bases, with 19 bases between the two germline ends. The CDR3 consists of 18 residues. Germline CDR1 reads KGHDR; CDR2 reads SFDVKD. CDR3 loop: CATSDLPRGRAGAGELFF. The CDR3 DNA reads TGTGCCACCAGTGATTTGCCCAGGGGCAGGGCTGGGGCCGGGGAGCTGTTTTTT.